The 32 T cell receptor delta chains listed next were all sequenced from one sample in a study of gamma-delta T cells after stem cell transplantation. TCRdb re-called the RT-PCR reads through CATT. Counted here are over 450 delta-chain clones, 15% to 20% occurring once; the ten biggest clones make up approximately 81%. Sequenced material: gamma-delta T cells. Every receptor here comes from a human donor. It is not recorded whose cells these are; they may come from a transplant donor.

The genes are TRDV2 and TRDJ1; D might be TRDD3 (6 bases). V gave up 0 bases and J gave up 2 bases, with 15 bases separating them. Germline CDR1 is GEAIGNYY and CDR2 is EKD. The CDR3 is 16 amino acids. The CDR3, as DNA: TGTGCCTGTGACACCGGTTTCGGGGGGAAAACCGATAAACTCATCTTT. This gives the protein CACDTGFGGKTDKLIF.

DNA for the CDR3: TGTGCTCTTGGTACCCTTCCTACGGTTACTGGGGGATACCGATTTTACACCGATAAACTCATCTTT. It specifies CALGTLPTVTGGYRFYTDKLIF. This chain links TRDV1 with TRDJ1; 12 bases fit TRDD3. Germline-derived CDR1 and CDR2 are TSWWSYY and QGS. The CDR3 consists of 22 residues. Trimming took 6 bases from V and 0 from J; bases not matched to a gene: 23.

This rearrangement joins TRDV2 to TRDJ3; D perhaps matches TRDD2 (6 bases). This CDR3 spans 23 amino acids. The V and J ends lost 4 bases and 2 bases respectively, with 32 bases between them. Germline V gives CDR1 GEAIGNYY, CDR2 EKD. CDR3 nucleotides: TGTGCCTGTGATTCGCCTTCCGATTTACCCCGGGATGGCACAACCTGGGACACCCGACAGATGTTTTTC. It specifies CACDSPSDLPRDGTTWDTRQMFF.

By share of the sample, this clone is medium-sized. The chain carries TRDV1 and TRDJ1; 7 bases agree with TRDD3. Trimming at V came to 1 base and at J to 0 bases, leaving 8 bases not matched to a gene. The germline V gene has CDR1 TSWWSYY and CDR2 QGS. CDR3 length: 17 residues. CDR3 residues: CALGEPYWGPYTDKLIF. CDR3 bases: TGTGCTCTTGGGGAACCGTACTGGGGACCGTACACCGATAAACTCATCTTT.

As to this clone: A much larger clone lies a single base off, so this may be a read error. The chain uses TRDV1 and TRDJ1; no firm D call. The germline V gene has CDR1 TSWWSYY and CDR2 QGS. V gave up 5 bases and J gave up 0 bases, with 19 bases separating them. CDR3 size: 17 residues. The DNA of the CDR3 is TGTGCTCTTGGGAGACGGGCCCCAGCGCATTACACCGATAAACTCATCTTT. As protein: CALGRRAPAHYTDKLIF.

For this clone: A much larger clone lies a single base off, so this may be a read error. V usage is TRDV1 and J usage is TRDJ1; 13 bases line up with TRDD3. V trimming: 0 bases; J trimming: 1 base; junction bases outside the gene matches: 44. Germline V gene lookup returns CDR1 TSWWSYY and CDR2 QGS. The CDR3 contains 31 residues. The CDR3 nucleotides read TGTGCTCTTGGGGAACTTAGGTGGGTCCTTCCCCTGCCCCTACTGGGGGATACGCCTACTACCCTACGCAGGTGCACCGATAAACTCATCTTT. Translation gives CALGELRWVLPLPLLGDTPTTLRRCTDKLIF.

The chain uses TRDV2 and TRDJ1, with D perhaps TRDD3 (6 bases). V was pared by 3 bases and J by 4 bases, with 20 bases between. The CDR3 spans 16 residues. Germline-derived CDR1 and CDR2 are GEAIGNYY and EKD. The CDR3 nucleotides read TGTGCCTGTGACCTCGTGGGTAGGCGGGGGAACGATAAACTCATCTTT. It is translated as CACDLVGRRGNDKLIF.

This clone is categorized as large (0.1 to 1%). The identical CDR3 is also encoded by other nucleotide sequences in the sample. The chain carries TRAV29/DV5 and TRDJ1; 9 bases match TRDD3. The length of the CDR3 is 20 residues. Germline CDR1 NSMFDY, CDR2 ISSIKDK. The V segment lost 0 bases and the J segment 0 bases; nucleotides outside the gene matches: 18. The CDR3 DNA reads as TGTGCAGCAAGCGACCTTCCTTGGCCTACTGGGGGAATGTACACCGATAAACTCATCTTT. Protein product: CAASDLPWPTGGMYTDKLIF.

Points on this clone: The TCRdb record carries a much larger clone's protein, which differs from this DNA's translation at residue 5; a read error is the likely cause, and the protein listed here is the DNA translation. V usage is TRDV1 and J usage is TRDJ1, with TRDD3 matching over 7 bases. Trimming removed 4 bases from V and 0 bases from J; junction bases left unmatched: 14. The CDR3 is 18 residues long. CDR1 TSWWSYY and CDR2 QGS come from the germline V gene. The CDR3 protein is CALGVLVPRGGYTDKLIF. The CDR3 region has the DNA TGTGCTCTTGGGGTACTGGTCCCCAGGGGGGGATACACCGATAAACTCATCTTT.

On this clone: The translation of this DNA and the TCRdb protein of a much larger clone differ at residue 9, probably owing to a read error; the protein shown here is translated from the DNA. The chain uses TRDV1 and TRDJ1; possibly TRDD2 for D (5 bases). V shed 8 bases and J shed 4 bases, with 23 bases lying between them. The germline V gene encodes CDR1 TSWWSYY and CDR2 QGS. This CDR3 has 16 residues. The CDR3 DNA is TGTGCTCTTTCCTTTCCTGCCGTACCGGGCCTCGATAAACTCATCTTT. Translated: CALSFPAVPGLDKLIF.

A word on this clone: This probably arose from a read error, given a far larger clone one base away. This sample includes further DNA sequences coding for the same CDR3. V is TRDV2 and J is TRDJ1; TRDD3 is a possible D gene (6 bases). The CDR3 is 15 amino acids. The V end lost 0 bases, the J end lost 2 bases, and 12 bases lay between the germline ends. From germline, CDR1 is GEAIGNYY and CDR2 EKD. The CDR3 region is CACDTVGGPTDKLIF. CDR3 sequence (DNA): TGTGCCTGTGACACCGTGGGGGGTCCAACCGATAAACTCATCTTT.

This clone rates as medium-sized. A far more abundant clone sits one base away, making this likely a read error. For the CDR3, the DNA is TGTGCTCTTGGTACCCTTCCTACGGTTACTAGGGGATCGCTCATCTTT. This translates into CALGTLPTVTRGSLIF. The V gene is TRDV1, the J gene TRDJ1; 9 bases align to TRDD2. The CDR3 covers 16 residues. The trim removed 6 bases at V and 11 bases at J, leaving 19 bases unmatched. Germline V gives CDR1 TSWWSYY, CDR2 QGS.

By sample fraction, this clone is medium-sized. The chain uses TRDV3 and TRDJ1; maybe TRDD3 (6 bases). Germline V gene data show CDR1 as TVYSNPD and CDR2 as GDNSRS (reference sequence). V lost 5 bases and J lost 2, with 18 bases in between. The CDR3 has 14 amino acids. CDR3 DNA: TGTGCCCGTGTGAGGGGATTGGGTACCGATAAACTCATCTTT. Protein sequence: CARVRGLGTDKLIF.

On this clone: The protein recorded in TCRdb matches a much larger clone and deviates from this DNA's translation at residues 5 and 8, suggesting a read error; the protein here is obtained by translating the DNA. The chain has TRDV2 and TRDJ1; D gene uncertain. CDR1 GEAIGNYY and CDR2 EKD come from the germline V gene. The V end was cut by 3 bases, the J end by 0 bases, with 13 bases between. The length of the CDR3 is 15 residues. As DNA, the CDR3 is TGTGCCTGTGACCCCGTTACGAGTTACACCGATAAACTCATCTTT. Its translation: CACDPVTSYTDKLIF.

With respect to this clone: A far larger clone lies a single base away; this is likely a read error. V gene TRDV1 combines with J gene TRDJ1; a possible D gene is TRDD3 (5 bases). Trimming took off 6 bases at V and 7 bases at J, with 15 bases between the two ends. This CDR3 spans 13 amino acids. The germline V gene encodes CDR1 TSWWSYY and CDR2 QGS. The CDR3 region has the DNA TGTGCTCTTGGCTCTGGGACAGGGCTTAAACTCATCTTT. This encodes CALGSGTGLKLIF.

With respect to this clone: A read error may be the cause here, since a much bigger clone is one base away. This rearrangement joins TRDV1 to TRDJ1; perhaps TRDD3 as D (6 bases). This CDR3 has 25 amino acids. CDR1 TSWWSYY and CDR2 QGS come from the germline V gene. CDR3 coding DNA: TGTGCTCTTGGGGAACTTAAGGCTACGATAGGATACATCCGCCTAACTACCCTCTACACCGATAATCTCATCTTT. This translates into CALGELKATIGYIRLTTLYTDNLIF.

This clone ranks as large (0.1 to 1%). Other DNA sequences within the sample encode an identical CDR3. The chain uses TRDV2 and TRDJ3, with TRDD3 identical over 11 bases. V shed 0 bases, J shed 2 bases, and the junction held 14 bases outside the gene matches. CDR1 and CDR2 from the germline V gene are GEAIGNYY and EKD. The length of the CDR3 is 22 residues. The CDR3 DNA is TGTGCCTGTGACACCCCAGATCCTGGGGGATACCGACAAACCTGGGACACCCGACAGATGTTTTTC. Its translation is CACDTPDPGGYRQTWDTRQMFF.

Details on this clone: This likely reflects a read error, since a far larger clone is one base away. It is unclear where the CDR3 begins or ends on the DNA, so no DNA is shown, and the CDR3 is as TCRdb lists it. This chain uses TRAV29/DV5 with TRDJ1; whether TRDD3, the table's D call, matches the DNA was not checked. Germline values: CDR1 NSMFDY, CDR2 ISSIKDK. The CDR3 region is 23 residues in length, termini included. The CDR3 here is CSVLLCSKHTFPNRGDKINKLIF.

This clone has only a few counts. TCRdb's protein, taken from a much larger clone, differs from this DNA's translation at residue 8, likely owing to a read error; the protein displayed comes from the DNA. The V and J genes are TRDV1 and TRDJ1; D is possibly TRDD3 (6 bases). Germline CDR1 is TSWWSYY and CDR2 is QGS. CDR3 size: 16 residues. Trimming removed 8 bases at V and 4 bases at J, with 23 bases between. The CDR3 loop reads CALSFPAALGLDKLIF. The CDR3 DNA reads as TGTGCTCTTTCCTTTCCTGCCGCACTGGGCCTCGATAAACTCATCTTT.

With regard to this clone: An end of the junction differs from the germline gene, which may be a read error. The rearrangement uses TRDV1 and TRDJ2; 8 bases match TRDD2. CDR1 is TSWWSYY and CDR2 is QGS in the germline V gene. This CDR3 is built from 23 residues. This CDR3 is CALGEGLSGRILPTYPALTAQHF. CDR3 nucleotides: TGTGCTCTTGGGGAAGGTTTGTCTGGTAGGATACTTCCTACCTACCCCGCTTTGACAGCACAACACTTC.

This clone is judged medium-sized. It differs at one base from a far larger clone, so likely a read error. Additional DNA sequences in this sample encode the identical CDR3. The rearrangement links TRDV1 to TRDJ1, with 12 bases matching TRDD3. The germline V gene has CDR1 TSWWSYY and CDR2 QGS. The CDR3 spans 19 residues. The DNA of the CDR3 is TGCGCTCTTGGGGAAATAACTGGGGGATACCGATTTTACACCGATAAACTCATCTTT. Translated, it gives CALGEITGGYRFYTDKLIF.

In its sample, this clone was seen a few times. This clone may be a read error of a much larger clone one base away. The limits of the CDR3 on the DNA are not certain, so only TCRdb's listed CDR3 is given. The chain joins TRAV29/DV5 to TRDJ1; TRDD3 is taken as the D call from the table, unchecked against the DNA. The length of the CDR3 is 23 amino acids, counting both ends. CDR1 NSMFDY and CDR2 ISSIKDK come from the germline V gene. The CDR3 sequence: CSVLLCSKHTFPNLGDKIDKLIF.

This clone was counted only a few times. The V gene is TRDV2, the J gene TRDJ2; a weak D match, TRDD3 (6 bases). Germline CDR1 reads GEAIGNYY; CDR2 reads EKD. This CDR3 is built from 14 residues. Deletions cut 1 base from V and 5 bases from J, with 10 bases between. CDR3 nucleotides: TGTGCCTGTGACACGGTGGGGGGAACAGCACAACTCTTCTTT. Translation gives CACDTVGGTAQLFF.

In the case of this clone: With only one base between it and a far larger clone, this is likely a read error. The DNA is left out, because the CDR3 cannot be placed on it with certainty; the CDR3 is given as TCRdb lists it. This chain connects TRAV29/DV5 to TRDJ1; the D call of TRDD3 is as the table states it, not checked on the DNA. The CDR3 has 23 residues if both end residues are counted. CDR1 is NSMFDY, CDR2 ISSIKDK, per germline. The CDR3 reads CSVLLCSKHTFPNRGDKSDKLIF.

The genes are TRDV2 and TRDJ1; 8 bases map to TRDD3. CDR1 GEAIGNYY and CDR2 EKD come from the germline V gene. CDR3 length: 18 amino acids. V was clipped by 2 bases and J by 1 base; unmatched bases: 14. In DNA form, the CDR3 reads TGTGCCTGTGACAGGCTTGGGGGATCGGATTTTCGCACCGATAAACTCATCTTT. Protein product: CACDRLGGSDFRTDKLIF.

Worth noting for this clone: A read error likely explains this, since a far larger clone differs by one base. Other nucleotide sequences from this sample produce the same CDR3. This sequence joins TRDV1 and TRDJ1; 8 bases align to TRDD2. This CDR3 comprises 27 residues. Germline values: CDR1 TSWWSYY, CDR2 QGS. With V trimmed by 0 bases and J by 0 bases, 36 bases remained unmatched. CDR3 in DNA: TGTGCTCTTGGGGAACTAAGGACGGTTCGCGGCTTCCTACGAATTGTGGGAGATAAGCGGGACACCGATAAACTCATCTTT. Its protein product is CALGELRTVRGFLRIVGDKRDTDKLIF.

Only a few counts were recorded for this clone. V gene TRDV2 combines with J gene TRDJ1; 11 bases fit TRDD3. This CDR3 contains 18 residues. Looked up from germline, CDR1 is GEAIGNYY and CDR2 is EKD. V lost 4 bases to trimming and J lost 0 bases; unmatched junction nucleotides: 12. This chain's CDR3 is CACDPVRMGDTYTDKLIF. CDR3 nucleotide sequence: TGTGCCTGTGATCCGGTTAGAATGGGGGATACGTACACCGATAAACTCATCTTT.

This clone qualifies as medium-sized (0.01 to 0.1%). This rearrangement joins TRDV1 to TRDJ1; a possible D gene is TRDD3 (5 bases). Trimming took off 4 bases at V and 0 bases at J, with 15 bases between the two ends. Germline V gene lookup returns CDR1 TSWWSYY and CDR2 QGS. This CDR3 spans 16 amino acids. CDR3 sequence reads: CALGVRGSPYTDKLIF. The DNA of the CDR3 is TGTGCTCTTGGGGTCCGGGGAAGCCCTTACACCGATAAACTCATCTTT.

CDR3 in amino acids: CALFPLPPVTGGSLIF. The CDR3 bases are TGTGCTCTTTTTCCCCTTCCTCCAGTTACTGGGGGATCGCTCATCTTT. This rearrangement joins TRDV1 to TRDJ1, with TRDD3 matching over 10 bases. This CDR3 is built from 16 residues. Per the germline V gene, CDR1 is TSWWSYY and CDR2 is QGS. V gave up 8 bases and J gave up 11 bases; unmatched junction bases: 20.

The rearrangement links TRDV2 to TRDJ3; 13 nucleotides align to TRDD3. V lost 5 bases to trimming and J lost 1 base; unmatched junction nucleotides: 7. The CDR3 loop spans 19 amino acids. Germline values: CDR1 GEAIGNYY, CDR2 EKD. CDR3 protein: CACVQLGDTGSWDTRQMFF. As DNA, the CDR3 is TGTGCCTGTGTTCAACTGGGGGATACGGGGTCCTGGGACACCCGACAGATGTTTTTC.

A word on this clone: At one of its ends the junction is not consistent with the germline gene, which may arise from a read error. Other DNA sequences within the sample encode an identical CDR3. The chain links TRDV1 to TRDJ1; the match to TRDD2 covers 9 bases. The CDR3 is 18 amino acids. CDR1 is TSWWSYY, CDR2 QGS, per germline. CDR3 bases: TGTGCCCTTGGGGACCCTTCCTACGTGGGGAGTCACGGCGATAAACTCATCTTT. Translating it yields CALGDPSYVGSHGDKLIF.

This clone counts as medium-sized. The rearrangement uses TRDV1 and TRDJ1, with 9 bases identical to TRDD2. The V gene end was trimmed by 0 bases and the J gene end by 0 bases; junction bases not matched to a gene: 17. Looked up from germline, CDR1 is TSWWSYY and CDR2 is QGS. The CDR3 consists of 21 residues. Here the CDR3 reads CALGELSAFLRLWGDTDKLIF. CDR3 bases: TGTGCTCTTGGGGAACTTAGTGCCTTCCTACGTCTCTGGGGAGACACCGATAAACTCATCTTT.